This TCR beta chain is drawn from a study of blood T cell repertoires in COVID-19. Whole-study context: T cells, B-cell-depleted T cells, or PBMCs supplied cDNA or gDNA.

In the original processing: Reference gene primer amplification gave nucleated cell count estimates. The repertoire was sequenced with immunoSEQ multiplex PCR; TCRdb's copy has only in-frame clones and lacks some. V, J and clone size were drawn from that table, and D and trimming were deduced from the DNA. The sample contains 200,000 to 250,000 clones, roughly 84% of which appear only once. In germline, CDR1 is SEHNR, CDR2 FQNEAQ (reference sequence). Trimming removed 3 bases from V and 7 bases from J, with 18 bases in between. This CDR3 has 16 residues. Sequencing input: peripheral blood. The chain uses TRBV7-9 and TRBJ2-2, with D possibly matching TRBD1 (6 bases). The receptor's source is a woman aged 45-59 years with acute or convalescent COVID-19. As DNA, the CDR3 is TGTGCCAGCAGCTTCAACTTTTTACAGGGCAACGGGGAGCTGTTTTTT. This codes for CASSFNFLQGNGELFF.